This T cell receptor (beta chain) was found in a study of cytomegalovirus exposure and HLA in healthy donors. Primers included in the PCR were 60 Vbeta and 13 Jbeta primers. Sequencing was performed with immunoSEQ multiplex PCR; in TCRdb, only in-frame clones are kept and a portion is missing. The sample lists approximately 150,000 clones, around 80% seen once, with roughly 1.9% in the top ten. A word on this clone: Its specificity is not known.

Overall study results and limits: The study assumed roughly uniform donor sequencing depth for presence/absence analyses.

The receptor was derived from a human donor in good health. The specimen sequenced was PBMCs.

The CDR3 here is CASSLESSGFEDTQYF. DNA of the CDR3: TGCGCCAGCAGCTTGGAGAGTAGCGGCTTCGAAGATACGCAGTATTTT. The chain carries TRBV5-1 and TRBJ2-3; tentative D call: TRBD2 (6 bases). This CDR3 comprises 16 residues. The germline gives CDR1 SGHRS, CDR2 YFSETQ. Trimming pared 0 bases from V and 5 bases from J, leaving 16 bases between.